This is a list of T cell receptor beta chains from one sample in a study of blood T cell repertoires in COVID-19. The method was immunoSEQ multiplex PCR; TCRdb's version includes in-frame clones alone and lacks a portion of them. Of about 290,000 clones in the sample, just under 85% were seen once. Sequencing was carried out using peripheral blood. These receptors all come from a woman in her forties or fifties with active or convalescent COVID-19. Each CDR3 is given with its conserved first and last residue. A D gene is named only where the DNA matches it firmly. Size is stated for part of the rows, as once, few or many counts, or as a class when the clone is expanded.

CDR3: CASNVEVNTEAFF; DNA: TGTGCCAGCAATGTTGAGGTGAACACTGAAGCTTTCTTT; J: TRBJ1-1; D: NA; size: NA; V: TRBV2
CDR3: CASSLSSGPPHNEQFF; DNA: TGCGCCAGCAGCTTGTCTAGCGGGCCGCCCCACAATGAGCAGTTCTTC; J: TRBJ2-1; D: TRBD2; size: NA; V: TRBV5-1
CDR3: CASSSGQFLTEAFF; DNA: TGTGCCAGCAGCTCCGGACAGTTTCTCACTGAAGCTTTCTTT; J: TRBJ1-1; D: NA; size: NA; V: TRBV7-9
CDR3: CSASSLVRYNEQFF; DNA: TGCAGTGCTAGTTCACTAGTGAGGTACAATGAGCAGTTCTTC; J: TRBJ2-1; D: NA; size: NA; V: TRBV20-1
CDR3: CASSYGQGSYEQYF; DNA: TGTGCCAGCAGTTACGGACAGGGCTCCTACGAGCAGTACTTC; J: TRBJ2-7; D: TRBD1; size: NA; V: TRBV6-5
CDR3: CASSPTVTSTDTQYF; DNA: TGTGCCAGCAGCCCGACTGTAACTAGCACAGATACGCAGTATTTT; J: TRBJ2-3; D: NA; size: once; V: TRBV3-1/TRBV3-2
CDR3: CASSPRGGNNEQFF; DNA: TGTGCCAGCAGCCCGAGGGGCGGGAACAATGAGCAGTTCTTC; J: TRBJ2-1; D: NA; size: few; V: TRBV5-4
CDR3: CASSSLSRDRPYEQYF; DNA: TGTGCCAGCAGTTCGCTTTCGAGAGACAGGCCCTACGAGCAGTACTTC; J: TRBJ2-7; D: NA; size: NA; V: TRBV27
CDR3: CASGLEQGAGYYGYTF; DNA: TGTGCTAGTGGTTTGGAACAGGGGGCAGGCTACTATGGCTACACCTTC; J: TRBJ1-2; D: TRBD1; size: few; V: TRBV12-5
CDR3: CASSPDGREKAFF; DNA: TGTGCCAGCTCACCAGACGGACGGGAGAAAGCTTTCTTT; J: TRBJ1-1; D: NA; size: NA; V: TRBV18
CDR3: CASSERLTEAFF; DNA: TGTGCCAGCAGTGAGAGGCTCACTGAAGCTTTCTTT; J: TRBJ1-1; D: NA; size: NA; V: TRBV6-4
CDR3: CATRTSGSDEQFF; DNA: TGTGCCACCAGGACTAGCGGGAGTGATGAGCAGTTCTTC; J: TRBJ2-1; D: TRBD2; size: once; V: TRBV24-1
CDR3: CASSIGQGQFDEQFF; DNA: TGTGCCAGTAGTATAGGTCAGGGACAGTTCGATGAGCAGTTCTTC; J: TRBJ2-1; D: TRBD1; size: NA; V: TRBV19
CDR3: CASSYRSRSSGNTIYF; DNA: TGTGCCAGCAGTTACCGGAGTCGATCCTCTGGAAACACCATATATTTT; J: TRBJ1-3; D: NA; size: NA; V: TRBV6-5
CDR3: CSVEWISASSYNEQFF; DNA: TGCAGCGTTGAATGGATCAGTGCTAGCTCCTACAATGAGCAGTTCTTC; J: TRBJ2-1; D: NA; size: NA; V: TRBV29-1
CDR3: CATSRGTSHNEQFF; DNA: TGTGCCACCAGCAGGGGGACTAGTCATAATGAGCAGTTCTTC; J: TRBJ2-1; D: TRBD2; size: NA; V: TRBV15
CDR3: CASSPLTDLYGYTF; DNA: TGTGCCAGCAGCCCGCTGACAGACCTCTATGGCTACACCTTC; J: TRBJ1-2; D: NA; size: NA; V: TRBV7-2
CDR3: CATAGAGANVLTF; DNA: TGTGCCACTGCCGGGGCTGGGGCCAACGTCCTGACTTTC; J: TRBJ2-6; D: NA; size: NA; V: TRBV24-1
CDR3: CASSRTGIGYGYTF; DNA: TGTGCCAGCAGCAGGACAGGGATTGGCTATGGCTACACCTTC; J: TRBJ1-2; D: TRBD1; size: NA; V: TRBV27
CDR3: CASSARTGAMNTEAFF; DNA: TGTGCCAGCAGTGCTCGGACAGGGGCTATGAACACTGAAGCTTTCTTT; J: TRBJ1-1; D: TRBD1; size: NA; V: TRBV6-2/TRBV6-3
CDR3: CASSQSWGQDEQFF; DNA: TGCGCCAGCAGCCAGAGCTGGGGGCAGGACGAGCAGTTCTTC; J: TRBJ2-1; D: NA; size: NA; V: TRBV4-1
CDR3: CASSLLLMPAFTDTQYF; DNA: TGTGCCAGCAGCTTATTACTAATGCCGGCATTCACAGATACGCAGTATTTT; J: TRBJ2-3; D: NA; size: NA; V: TRBV7-9
CDR3: CASSFGGEKLFF; DNA: TGTGCCAGCAGCTTTGGAGGTGAAAAACTGTTTTTT; J: TRBJ1-4; D: NA; size: once; V: TRBV7-9
CDR3: CASRSDRIINYGYTF; DNA: TGTGCCAGCAGGTCAGACAGGATTATAAACTATGGCTACACCTTC; J: TRBJ1-2; D: NA; size: NA; V: TRBV2
CDR3: CASSLGLAGIGIQYF; DNA: TGTGCCAGCAGCTTAGGACTAGCGGGAATTGGCATTCAGTACTTC; J: TRBJ2-4; D: TRBD2; size: NA; V: TRBV11-2
CDR3: CASSAGNQPQHF; DNA: TGTGCCAGCAGCGCAGGGAACCAGCCCCAGCATTTT; J: TRBJ1-5; D: NA; size: NA; V: TRBV2
CDR3: CASSLGRQGSNQPQHF; DNA: TGTGCCAGCAGCTTAGGGAGACAGGGAAGCAATCAGCCCCAGCATTTT; J: TRBJ1-5; D: TRBD1; size: once; V: TRBV7-2
CDR3: CASSEYSGAGPQETQYF; DNA: TGTGCCAGCAGTGAATATTCAGGAGCGGGCCCTCAAGAGACCCAGTACTTC; J: TRBJ2-5; D: NA; size: NA; V: TRBV25-1
CDR3: CASSIEARLVENSPLHF; DNA: TGTGCCAGCAGCATAGAGGCGAGGCTGGTGGAGAATTCACCCCTCCACTTT; J: TRBJ1-6; D: NA; size: NA; V: TRBV21-1
CDR3: CATSRDFLFGNTIYF; DNA: TGTGCCACCAGCAGAGATTTTCTCTTCGGAAACACCATATATTTT; J: TRBJ1-3; D: NA; size: NA; V: TRBV15
CDR3: CASSEFGGTGELFF; DNA: TGTGCCAGCAGTGAATTTGGCGGCACCGGGGAGCTGTTTTTT; J: TRBJ2-2; D: NA; size: NA; V: TRBV25-1
CDR3: CATSRDQAQPEAFF; DNA: TGTGCCACCAGCAGAGACCAAGCACAGCCTGAAGCTTTCTTT; J: TRBJ1-1; D: NA; size: NA; V: TRBV15
CDR3: CASSLMIAAGDEQFF; DNA: TGTGCCAGCAGCCTTATGATAGCGGCGGGGGACGAGCAGTTCTTC; J: TRBJ2-1; D: TRBD2; size: NA; V: TRBV6-5
CDR3: CSASRQGSFDSPLHF; DNA: TGCAGTGCTAGTAGACAGGGCTCCTTCGATTCACCCCTCCACTTT; J: TRBJ1-6; D: TRBD1; size: NA; V: TRBV20-1
CDR3: CASSPSSGRGNEQFF; DNA: TGTGCCAGCAGCCCCAGTAGCGGGAGAGGAAATGAGCAGTTCTTC; J: TRBJ2-1; D: TRBD2; size: NA; V: TRBV7-9
CDR3: CASSLLAGGSTDTQYF; DNA: TGTGCCAGCAGCCTCCTAGCGGGAGGTAGCACAGATACGCAGTATTTT; J: TRBJ2-3; D: TRBD2; size: once; V: TRBV7-3
CDR3: CASSLFGREEDTQYF; DNA: TGTGCCAGCAGTTTATTCGGGAGGGAAGAAGATACGCAGTATTTT; J: TRBJ2-3; D: TRBD2; size: once; V: TRBV27